This TCR beta chain was observed in a study of T cell responses to AZD1222 COVID-19 vaccine. Looked up from germline, CDR1 is SGHVS and CDR2 is FNYEAQ. The V gene lost 4 bases and the J gene lost 5 bases, with 17 bases spanning the gap. CDR3 length: 15 amino acids. Assay: immunoSEQ multiplex PCR; the TCRdb copy retains only in-frame clones and omits some. Here the sample spans about 150,000 clones, 85% to 95% being singletons. The chain links TRBV7-6 to TRBJ1-1; D call uncertain. The TCR originated in an adult who received the AZD1222 COVID-19 vaccine. The sample was peripheral blood, taken 28 days after the second AZD1222 dose. CDR3 sequence reads: CASSSRGTRRTEAFF. The CDR3 DNA reads as TGTGCCAGCAGCTCCCGGGGAACCCGAAGGACTGAAGCTTTCTTT.